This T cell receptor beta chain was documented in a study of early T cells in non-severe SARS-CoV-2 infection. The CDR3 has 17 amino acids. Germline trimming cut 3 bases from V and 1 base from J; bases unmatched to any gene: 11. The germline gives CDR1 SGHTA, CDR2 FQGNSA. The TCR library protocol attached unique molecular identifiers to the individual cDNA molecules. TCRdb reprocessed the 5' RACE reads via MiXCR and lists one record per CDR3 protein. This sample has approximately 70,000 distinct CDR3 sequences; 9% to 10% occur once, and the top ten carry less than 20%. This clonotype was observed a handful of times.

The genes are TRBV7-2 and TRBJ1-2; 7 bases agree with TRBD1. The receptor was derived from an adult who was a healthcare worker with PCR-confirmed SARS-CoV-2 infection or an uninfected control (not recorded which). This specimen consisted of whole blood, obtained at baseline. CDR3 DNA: TGTGCCAGCAGCTTTTCAGGGGGATCATCGTTTAACTATGGCTACACCTTC. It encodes CASSFSGGSSFNYGYTF.